Listed below are T cell receptor beta chains from one sample, sequenced in a study of shared clonotypes between healthy human individuals. Here immunoSEQ multiplex PCR was the method, and the copy in TCRdb shows in-frame clones only, minus some. Here the sample spans roughly 2,300,000 clones, roughly 90% being singletons. Sequencing input: naive CD4+ T cells from PBMCs. The origin of the receptors is a man aged 18 to 29 in good health. Some clones in this sample may be carry-over from other donors' samples. CDR3s include the opening cysteine and the closing phenylalanine or tryptophan. D genes are given only for firm matches. The size entry is marked missing in some rows and otherwise reads once, few, many or a size class.

V gene	CDR3 length	D gene	J gene	clone size	CDR3 protein	CDR3 DNA
TRBV7-9	14	TRBD1	TRBJ1-4	NA	CASSLAGGREKLFF	TGTGCCAGCAGCCTTGCAGGGGGACGTGAAAAACTGTTTTTT
TRBV7-9	12	NA	TRBJ2-7	NA	CASSINRNEQYF	TGTGCCAGCAGCATTAATAGAAACGAGCAGTACTTC
TRBV28	15	TRBD2	TRBJ2-1	NA	CASSLVSGTWGEQFF	TGTGCCAGCAGTTTAGTTAGCGGGACCTGGGGTGAGCAGTTCTTC
TRBV6-1	17	NA	TRBJ1-4	NA	CASSEPPGGGVTEKLFF	TGTGCCAGCAGTGAACCTCCGGGGGGAGGGGTTACCGAAAAACTGTTTTTT
TRBV6-6	13	NA	TRBJ1-1	NA	CASQKAGGTEAFF	TGTGCCAGCCAAAAGGCGGGCGGAACTGAAGCTTTCTTT
TRBV6-4	14	NA	TRBJ2-2	NA	CASSAGAHTGELFF	TGTGCCAGCAGTGCCGGGGCCCACACCGGGGAGCTGTTTTTT
TRBV18	14	TRBD1	TRBJ2-3	NA	CASSPDRGTDTQYF	TGTGCCAGCTCACCAGACAGGGGCACAGATACGCAGTATTTT
TRBV19	14	TRBD1	TRBJ1-1	few	CASRDRGRNTEAFF	TGTGCCAGTAGAGACAGGGGAAGGAACACTGAAGCTTTCTTT
TRBV6-1	15	NA	TRBJ2-4	NA	CATASGGVMKNIQYF	TGTGCCACAGCCTCGGGTGGGGTTATGAAAAACATTCAGTACTTC
TRBV7-8	14	NA	TRBJ1-2	NA	CASSLVGSFYGYTF	TGTGCCAGCAGCTTAGTGGGTTCTTTCTATGGCTACACCTTC
TRBV4-3	16	NA	TRBJ1-4	NA	CASSQDDSTGDEKLFF	TGCGCCAGCAGCCAAGATGACTCCACCGGCGATGAAAAACTGTTTTTT
TRBV28	10	NA	TRBJ2-1	NA	CASSFTVQFF	TGTGCCAGCAGTTTTACTGTACAGTTCTTC
TRBV25-1	16	NA	TRBJ1-2	NA	CASSDQTGPKSGGYTF	TGTGCCAGCAGTGACCAGACAGGCCCGAAATCGGGAGGCTACACCTTC
TRBV30	14	NA	TRBJ2-4	NA	CAWSDGPKANIQYF	TGTGCCTGGAGTGACGGACCTAAAGCAAACATTCAGTACTTC
TRBV7-9	14	NA	TRBJ2-1	NA	CASSSRVGAYEQFF	TGTGCCAGCAGCTCAAGAGTGGGGGCGTATGAGCAGTTCTTC
TRBV5-1	14	NA	TRBJ2-7	NA	CASSPSRSLDEQYF	TGCGCCAGCAGCCCCTCGAGGTCTCTAGACGAGCAGTACTTC
TRBV5-4	16	TRBD2	TRBJ2-3	NA	CASSLGLAGGPDTQYF	TGTGCCAGCAGCTTGGGATTAGCGGGAGGGCCAGATACGCAGTATTTT
TRBV30	14	NA	TRBJ2-1	NA	CAWSPPRRSNEQFF	TGTGCCTGGAGTCCCCCGAGGCGGTCCAATGAGCAGTTCTTC
TRBV5-4	15	NA	TRBJ2-3	NA	CASSLGPTSTDTQYF	TGTGCCAGCAGCTTGGGGCCGACCAGCACAGATACGCAGTATTTT
TRBV7-9	14	NA	TRBJ1-4	NA	CASTVSYINEKLFF	TGTGCCAGCACCGTTAGTTATATAAATGAAAAACTGTTTTTT
TRBV7-2	15	TRBD1	TRBJ2-7	NA	CASSLAGTAIYEQYF	TGTGCCAGCAGCTTAGCGGGGACAGCTATCTACGAGCAGTACTTC
TRBV27	15	NA	TRBJ1-5	NA	CASNPGELGYQPQHF	TGTGCCAGCAATCCAGGGGAATTAGGGTATCAGCCCCAGCATTTT
TRBV5-1	15	NA	TRBJ2-3	NA	CASSLTLDGIDTQYF	TGCGCCAGCAGCCTGACGTTGGACGGGATAGATACGCAGTATTTT
TRBV5-4	18	TRBD2	TRBJ2-1	NA	CASSLEGLAGSSYNEQFF	TGTGCCAGCAGCTTGGAAGGGCTAGCGGGAAGCTCCTACAATGAGCAGTTCTTC
TRBV28	14	NA	TRBJ2-7	NA	CASSLRGPGYEQYF	TGTGCCAGCAGTTTGCGGGGCCCGGGGTACGAGCAGTACTTC
TRBV6-1	14	TRBD2	TRBJ2-7	NA	CASSVGGTPYEQYF	TGTGCCAGCAGTGTCGGGGGGACGCCCTACGAGCAGTACTTC
TRBV7-2	15	TRBD1	TRBJ2-5	once	CASSFQGQGKETQYF	TGTGCCAGCAGCTTCCAGGGACAGGGTAAAGAGACCCAGTACTTC
TRBV30	15	TRBD2	TRBJ2-1	NA	CAWSLGLAEDNEQFF	TGTGCCTGGAGTCTCGGACTAGCGGAAGACAATGAGCAGTTCTTC
TRBV19	17	NA	TRBJ1-4	NA	CASSIRPTGATNEKLFF	TGTGCCAGTAGTATCCGTCCCACAGGCGCAACTAATGAAAAACTGTTTTTT
TRBV15	13	NA	TRBJ2-7	NA	CATSRGTYYEQYF	TGTGCCACCAGCAGGGGGACTTACTACGAGCAGTACTTC
TRBV6-6	14	TRBD1	TRBJ2-1	NA	CASAPGQSYNEQFF	TGTGCCAGCGCCCCGGGACAGTCCTACAATGAGCAGTTCTTC
TRBV7-3	17	NA	TRBJ2-1	NA	CASSPRYAGLSYNEQFF	TGTGCCAGCAGCCCTAGATACGCGGGCCTCTCCTACAATGAGCAGTTCTTC
TRBV18	14	NA	TRBJ1-4	NA	CASSPRQVDEKLFF	TGTGCCAGCTCACCTAGACAGGTGGATGAAAAACTGTTTTTT
TRBV28	16	TRBD1	TRBJ1-1	NA	CASSSWGQGGHTEAFF	TGTGCCAGCAGTTCTTGGGGACAGGGGGGGCACACTGAAGCTTTCTTT
TRBV11-2	16	TRBD2	TRBJ2-1	once	CASSLEGLAGYNEQFF	TGTGCCAGCAGCTTAGAAGGACTAGCGGGCTACAATGAGCAGTTCTTC
TRBV5-1	13	TRBD1	TRBJ1-2	NA	CASSPGTGSGYTF	TGCGCCAGCAGCCCGGGGACAGGGTCTGGCTACACCTTC
TRBV2	17	NA	TRBJ2-2	NA	CASGRTRSPGGTGELFF	TGTGCCAGCGGACGTACTCGGTCCCCCGGCGGCACCGGGGAGCTGTTTTTT
TRBV28	15	NA	TRBJ2-5	once	CASSNRGTEQETQYF	TGTGCCAGCAGCAACCGCGGGACAGAGCAAGAGACCCAGTACTTC
TRBV28	14	NA	TRBJ1-5	NA	CASEAGIGNQPQHF	TGTGCCAGCGAGGCGGGAATAGGCAATCAGCCCCAGCATTTT
TRBV2	17	TRBD2	TRBJ2-1	NA	CASGGMTSGLSYNEQFF	TGTGCCAGCGGGGGGATGACTAGCGGGCTGTCCTACAATGAGCAGTTCTTC
TRBV6-6	14	NA	TRBJ1-5	NA	CASTYRADNQPQHF	TGTGCCAGCACCTACAGGGCAGACAATCAGCCCCAGCATTTT